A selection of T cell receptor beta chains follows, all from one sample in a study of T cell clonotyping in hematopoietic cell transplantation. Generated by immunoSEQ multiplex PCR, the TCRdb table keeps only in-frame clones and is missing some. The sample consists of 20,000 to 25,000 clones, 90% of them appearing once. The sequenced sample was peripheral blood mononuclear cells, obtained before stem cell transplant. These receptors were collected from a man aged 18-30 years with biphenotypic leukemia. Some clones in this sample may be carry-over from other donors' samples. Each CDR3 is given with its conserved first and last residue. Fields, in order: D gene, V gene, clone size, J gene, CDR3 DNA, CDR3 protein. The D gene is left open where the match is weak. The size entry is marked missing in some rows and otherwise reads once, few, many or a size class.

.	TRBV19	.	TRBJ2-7	TGTGCCAGTAGTGTCCAGGGGGGTTTGTACGAGCAGTACTTC	CASSVQGGLYEQYF
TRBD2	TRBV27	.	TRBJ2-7	TGTGCCAGCAGTTCCGGGACTAGCGGAAGGACCGAGCAGTACTTC	CASSSGTSGRTEQYF
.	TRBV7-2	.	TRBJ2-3	TGTGCCAGCAGCTTAGTGAGAGGCGGAGATACGCAGTATTTT	CASSLVRGGDTQYF
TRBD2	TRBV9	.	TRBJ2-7	TGTGCCAGCAGCGTAGGGGCGGGAGATGTGGGGGAGCAGTACTTC	CASSVGAGDVGEQYF
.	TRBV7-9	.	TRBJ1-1	TGTGCCAGCAGCTACCAGGGGAGGGAAGCTTTCTTT	CASSYQGREAFF
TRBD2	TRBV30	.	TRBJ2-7	TGTGCCTGGAGTGTTTCCGGGACTAGCGGCGAGCAGTACTTC	CAWSVSGTSGEQYF
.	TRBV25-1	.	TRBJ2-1	TGTGCCAGCAGTGATGGGGTAAACAATGAGCAGTTCTTC	CASSDGVNNEQFF
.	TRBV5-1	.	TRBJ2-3	TGCGCCAGCAGCTTGACCCACGAGGATACGCAGTATTTT	CASSLTHEDTQYF
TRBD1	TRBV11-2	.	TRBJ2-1	TGTGCCAGCAGCTTAGCTAGGACAGGGAAGATCTCGAATGAGCAGTTCTTC	CASSLARTGKISNEQFF
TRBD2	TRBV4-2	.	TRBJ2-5	TGTGCCAGCAGCCCTACTAGCGGGGGGGAACAAGAGACCCAGTACTTC	CASSPTSGGEQETQYF
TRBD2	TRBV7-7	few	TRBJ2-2	TGTGCTAGCAGCTCCCGGCTAGCGGGGACGAACACCGGGGAGCTGTTTTTT	CASSSRLAGTNTGELFF
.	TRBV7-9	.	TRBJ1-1	TGTGCCAGCAGCCCCCGGGGGAGGAACACTGAAGCTTTCTTT	CASSPRGRNTEAFF
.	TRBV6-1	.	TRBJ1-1	TGTGCCAGCAGTGACTTTGGGACCATGAACACTGAAGCTTTCTTT	CASSDFGTMNTEAFF
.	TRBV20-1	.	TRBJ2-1	TGCAGTGCTAGACCGAAGTATGAGCAGTTCTTC	CSARPKYEQFF
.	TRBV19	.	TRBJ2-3	TGTGCCAGTAGTATGGTGGACACAGATACGCAGTATTTT	CASSMVDTDTQYF
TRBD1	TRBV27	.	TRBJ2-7	TGTGCCAGCTCGGGACAGGGTACCTACGAGCAGTACTTC	CASSGQGTYEQYF
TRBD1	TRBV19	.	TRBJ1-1	TGTGCCAGTAGTATTGGGCGGACAGGGGGCACTGAAGCTTTCTTT	CASSIGRTGGTEAFF
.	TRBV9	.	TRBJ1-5	TGTGCCAGCAGCGCATCAGGGGAAAACAATCAGCCCCAGCATTTT	CASSASGENNQPQHF
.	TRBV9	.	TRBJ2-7	TGTGCCAGCAGCGTAGAGGGGACAAGCTACGAGCAGTACTTC	CASSVEGTSYEQYF
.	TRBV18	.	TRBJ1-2	TGTGCCAGCTCACCCAACGGCCGGTTTGAAGGCTACACCTTC	CASSPNGRFEGYTF
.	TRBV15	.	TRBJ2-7	TGTGCCACCAGCAGAGATCGGAGGGAACTCGACGAGCAGTACTTC	CATSRDRRELDEQYF
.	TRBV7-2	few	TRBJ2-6	TGTGCCAGCAGCTTAGGGTTCTCTGGGGCCAACGTCCTGACTTTC	CASSLGFSGANVLTF
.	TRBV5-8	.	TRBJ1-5	TGTGCCAGCAGCGGGGGACACGGCAGCAATCAGCCCCAGCATTTT	CASSGGHGSNQPQHF
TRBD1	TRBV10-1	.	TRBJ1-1	TGCGCCAGCAGTGTAGGCAGGGGGATCACTTTGAACACTGAAGCTTTCTTT	CASSVGRGITLNTEAFF
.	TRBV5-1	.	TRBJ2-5	TGCGCCAGCATCTATTATGGGGAGACCCAGTACTTC	CASIYYGETQYF
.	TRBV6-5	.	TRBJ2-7	TGTGCCAGCAGTACGGACTCTAACTACGAGCAGTACTTC	CASSTDSNYEQYF
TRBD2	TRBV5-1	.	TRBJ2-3	TGCGCCAGCAGCGGAGTGGGAGGGCAAGATACGCAGTATTTT	CASSGVGGQDTQYF
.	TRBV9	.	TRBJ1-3	TGTGCCAGCAGCCTCTCCTCCCATAAAGGAAACACCATATATTTT	CASSLSSHKGNTIYF
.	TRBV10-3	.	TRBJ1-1	TGTGCCGTCAAGTCGGGACCCTTACTCATGAACACTGAAGCTTTCTTT	CAVKSGPLLMNTEAFF